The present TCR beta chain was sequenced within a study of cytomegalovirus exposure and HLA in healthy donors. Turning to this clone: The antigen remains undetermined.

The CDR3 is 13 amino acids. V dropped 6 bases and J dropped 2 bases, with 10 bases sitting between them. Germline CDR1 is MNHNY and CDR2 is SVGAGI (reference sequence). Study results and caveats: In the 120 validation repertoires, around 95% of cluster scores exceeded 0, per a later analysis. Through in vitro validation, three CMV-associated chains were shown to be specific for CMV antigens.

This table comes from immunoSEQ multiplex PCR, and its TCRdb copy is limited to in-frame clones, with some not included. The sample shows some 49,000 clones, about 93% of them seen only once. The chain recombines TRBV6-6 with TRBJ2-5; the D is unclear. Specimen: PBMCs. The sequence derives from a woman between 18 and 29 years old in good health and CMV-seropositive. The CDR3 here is CASRRNSQETQYF. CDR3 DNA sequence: TGTGCCAGCAGGAGAAACTCTCAAGAGACCCAGTACTTC.